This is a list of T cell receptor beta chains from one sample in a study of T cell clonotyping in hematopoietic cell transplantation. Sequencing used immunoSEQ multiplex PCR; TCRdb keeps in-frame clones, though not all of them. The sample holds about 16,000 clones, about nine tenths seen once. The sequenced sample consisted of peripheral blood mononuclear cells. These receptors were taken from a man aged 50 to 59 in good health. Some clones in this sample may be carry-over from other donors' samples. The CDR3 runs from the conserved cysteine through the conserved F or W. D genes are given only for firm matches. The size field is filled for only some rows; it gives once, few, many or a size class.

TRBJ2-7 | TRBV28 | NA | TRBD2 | TGTGCCAGCAGCCCCATTTTGGCGGGGGGGCTTGGCGAGCAGTACTTC | CASSPILAGGLGEQYF
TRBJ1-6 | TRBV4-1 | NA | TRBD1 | TGCGCCAGCAGCCAGGTCGACAGGGTCTATAATTCACCCCTCCACTTT | CASSQVDRVYNSPLHF
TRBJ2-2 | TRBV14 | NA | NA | TGTGCCAGCACGCAATATCACACCGGGGAGCTGTTTTTT | CASTQYHTGELFF
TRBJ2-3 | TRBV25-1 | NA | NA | TGTGCCAGCAGGTGGGGTAGCACAGATACGCAGTATTTT | CASRWGSTDTQYF
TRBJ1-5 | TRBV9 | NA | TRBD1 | TGTGCCAGCAGCGCCGGGACAGGGGGCAATCAGCCCCAGCATTTT | CASSAGTGGNQPQHF
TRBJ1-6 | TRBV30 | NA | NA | TGTGCCTGGAGTCGGGGGGGAAGCTCCTATAATTCACCCCTCCACTTT | CAWSRGGSSYNSPLHF
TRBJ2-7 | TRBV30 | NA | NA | TGTGCCTGGCAGTCTCGAGGGTTCTGGAGGTACTTC | CAWQSRGFWRYF
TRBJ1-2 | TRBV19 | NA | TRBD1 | TGTGCCAGTACCACCGGGACAGAACGCCGTGGCTACACCTTC | CASTTGTERRGYTF
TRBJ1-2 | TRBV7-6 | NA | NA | TGTGCCAGCAGCTTAGGGGTCCGGGGATCTAACTATGGCTACACCTTC | CASSLGVRGSNYGYTF
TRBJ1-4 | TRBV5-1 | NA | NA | TGCGCCAGCAGCTTGGCCACGGGGTCTATCCAAGAACTGTTTTTT | CASSLATGSIQELFF
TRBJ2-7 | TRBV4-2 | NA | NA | TGTGCCAGCAGCCAAGATCAGGGCCCCAACGAGCAGTACTTC | CASSQDQGPNEQYF
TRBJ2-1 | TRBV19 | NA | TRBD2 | TGTGCCAGTAGTATGGCCCGGGGGGATGAGCAGTTCTTC | CASSMARGDEQFF
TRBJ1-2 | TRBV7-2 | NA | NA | TGTGCCAGCAGCTTAGGGTTTGAAGGGGATGGCTACACCTTC | CASSLGFEGDGYTF
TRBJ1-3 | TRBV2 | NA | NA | TGTGCCAGCAGTGACCCAAGCTCTGGAAACACCATATATTTT | CASSDPSSGNTIYF
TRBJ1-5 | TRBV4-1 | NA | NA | TGCGCCAGCAGCCAAGGAGGGACCGCTTTACTAACTCAGCCCCAGCATTTT | CASSQGGTALLTQPQHF
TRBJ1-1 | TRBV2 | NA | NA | TGTGCCAGCATGACCCACTCAGGACTGAACACTGAAGCTTTCTTT | CASMTHSGLNTEAFF
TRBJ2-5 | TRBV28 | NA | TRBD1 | TGTGCCAGCAGCAAAGACAGGGAAATCGAGACCCAGTACTTC | CASSKDREIETQYF
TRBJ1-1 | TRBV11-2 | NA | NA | TGTGCCAGCCACCGATGGGGCCGTAGGATGAACACTGAAGCTTTCTTT | CASHRWGRRMNTEAFF
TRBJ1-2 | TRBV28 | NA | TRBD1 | TGTGCCAGCACCCCCCCCTCCGGTACAGGGGGCGACTATGGCTACACCTTC | CASTPPSGTGGDYGYTF
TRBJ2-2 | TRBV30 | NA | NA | TGTGCCTGGAGTAAACTAGCAAACACCGGGGAGCTGTTTTTT | CAWSKLANTGELFF
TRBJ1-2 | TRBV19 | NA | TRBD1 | TGTGCCAGTAGTATTGGGACAGGGGGCCTCTATGGCTACACCTTC | CASSIGTGGLYGYTF
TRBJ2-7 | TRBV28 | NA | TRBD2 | TGTGCCAGCAGTATCCTCCTCCTTAGCGGGGGGAGGTACGAGCAGTACTTC | CASSILLLSGGRYEQYF
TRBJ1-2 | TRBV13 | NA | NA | TGTGCCAGCAGCCGCAACCCTGGGGATGGCTACACCTTC | CASSRNPGDGYTF
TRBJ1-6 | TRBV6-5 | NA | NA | TGTGCCAGCAGTTACTCGGGAGGGTCCTCACCCCTCCACTTT | CASSYSGGSSPLHF
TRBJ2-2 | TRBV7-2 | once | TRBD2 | TGTGCCAGCAGCCCCCGTGGCGGGGGGAACACCGGGGAGCTGTTTTTT | CASSPRGGGNTGELFF
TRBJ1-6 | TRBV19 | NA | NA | TGTGCCAGTACCAATTCACCCCTCCACTTT | CASTNSPLHF
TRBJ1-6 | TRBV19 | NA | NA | TGTGCCAGTAGTATAGGAGGGGGGGGGCAGGATTCACCCCTCCACTTT | CASSIGGGGQDSPLHF
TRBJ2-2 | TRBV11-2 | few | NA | TGTGCCAGCAGCTTAGGAAGGACATTTCAAGGCACCGGGGAGCTGTTTTTT | CASSLGRTFQGTGELFF
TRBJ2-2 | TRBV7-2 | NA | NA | TGTGCCAGCAGCTTTGGGGGCACCGGGGAGCTGTTTTTT | CASSFGGTGELFF
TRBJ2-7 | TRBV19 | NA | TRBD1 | TGTGCCAGTAGTCTAGGACAGGGGTCGACCTACGAGCAGTACTTC | CASSLGQGSTYEQYF
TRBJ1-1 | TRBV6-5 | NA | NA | TGTGCCAGCAGTTACTCTTTCCTAGACACTGAAGCTTTCTTT | CASSYSFLDTEAFF
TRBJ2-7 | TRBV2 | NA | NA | TGTGCCAGCGCCTGGCGGGACAGAAACTACGAGCAGTACTTC | CASAWRDRNYEQYF
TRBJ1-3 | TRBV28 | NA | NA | TGTGCCAGCAGTACCGAGAGGGCAACGGGAAACACCATATATTTT | CASSTERATGNTIYF
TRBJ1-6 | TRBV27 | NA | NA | TGTGCCAGCAGTCCTTCTGGGTCCTATAATTCACCCCTCCACTTT | CASSPSGSYNSPLHF
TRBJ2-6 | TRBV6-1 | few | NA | TGTGCCAGCAGGGAGGGGTCTGGGGCCAACGTCCTGACTTTC | CASREGSGANVLTF
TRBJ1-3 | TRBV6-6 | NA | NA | TGTGCCAGCAGTTCATTGGGGTTGGACGGAAACACCATATATTTT | CASSSLGLDGNTIYF
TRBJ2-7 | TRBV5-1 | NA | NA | TGCGCCAGCAGCCCCCTGGCGGGGAACCCCTACGAGCAGTACTTC | CASSPLAGNPYEQYF
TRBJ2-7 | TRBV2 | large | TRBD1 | TGTGCCACTTCCGACAGGGGGGGATTCTTACCTTACGAGCAGTACTTC | CATSDRGGFLPYEQYF
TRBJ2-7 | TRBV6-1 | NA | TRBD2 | TGTGCCAGCAGATCAGCGGGGGGCGGAAGTTACGAGCAGTACTTC | CASRSAGGGSYEQYF
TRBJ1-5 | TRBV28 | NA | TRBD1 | TGTGCCAGCAGCCTCTGGACAGGTACCAATCAGCCCCAGCATTTT | CASSLWTGTNQPQHF
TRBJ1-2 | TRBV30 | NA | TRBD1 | TGTGCCTGGAGAGCCTTGGACAGGGTGGACTATGGCTACACCTTC | CAWRALDRVDYGYTF
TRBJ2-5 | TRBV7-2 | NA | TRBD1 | TGTGCCAGCAGCTTACATCCAGGACAGGTGCAAGAGACCCAGTACTTC | CASSLHPGQVQETQYF
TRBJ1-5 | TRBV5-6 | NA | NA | TGTGCCAGCAGCCCGGGTTGGGGAGAGGGGCAGCCCCAGCATTTT | CASSPGWGEGQPQHF
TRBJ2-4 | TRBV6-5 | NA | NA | TGTGCCAGCAGACACCGGGACTTCGGGAACATTCAGTACTTC | CASRHRDFGNIQYF
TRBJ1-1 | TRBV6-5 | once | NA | TGTGCCAGCAGTGCCTCAGGGCTTATGAACACTGAAGCTTTCTTT | CASSASGLMNTEAFF
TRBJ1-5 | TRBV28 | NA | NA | TGTGCCAGCAGTTTTCTCGGGTCCTTGGGAAATCAGCCCCAGCATTTT | CASSFLGSLGNQPQHF
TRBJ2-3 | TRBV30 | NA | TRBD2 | TGTGCCTGGAGTGCCGGGACTAGCGACGGCACAGATACGCAGTATTTT | CAWSAGTSDGTDTQYF
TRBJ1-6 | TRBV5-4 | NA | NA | TGTGCCAGCAGCCTCTTAGTTGGCTCCCGGACCTCACCCCTCCACTTT | CASSLLVGSRTSPLHF
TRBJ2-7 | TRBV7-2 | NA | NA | TGTGCCAGCAGGGCGCGGGGCGCCTACGAGCAGTACTTC | CASRARGAYEQYF
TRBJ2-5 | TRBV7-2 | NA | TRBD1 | TGTGCCAGCAGCTTAGGAGGGGGCAGGCAAGAGACCCAGTACTTC | CASSLGGGRQETQYF
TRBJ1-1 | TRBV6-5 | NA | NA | TGTGCCAGCAGCAGGGAAAGAGACACTGAAGCTTTCTTT | CASSRERDTEAFF
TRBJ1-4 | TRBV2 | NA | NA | TGTGCCAGCAGAATGGAGGGGACAACTAATGAAAAACTGTTTTTT | CASRMEGTTNEKLFF
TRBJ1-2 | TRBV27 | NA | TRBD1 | TGTGCCAGCAGTTCCACCCGGGACAGCTCCTGGACCTTC | CASSSTRDSSWTF
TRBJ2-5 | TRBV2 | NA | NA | TGTGCCAGCAGTGATTCGGAGACCCAGTACTTC | CASSDSETQYF
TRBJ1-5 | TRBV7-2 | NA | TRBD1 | TGTGCCAGCAGCTTTGGACAGGGGGGGCGGCCCCAGCATTTT | CASSFGQGGRPQHF
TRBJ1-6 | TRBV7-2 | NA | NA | TGTGCCAGCAGTCCGACAGGATATAATTCACCCCTCCACTTT | CASSPTGYNSPLHF
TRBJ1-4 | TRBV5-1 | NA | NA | TGCGCCAGCAGCTTGGACAGGGATAATGAAAAACTGTTTTTT | CASSLDRDNEKLFF
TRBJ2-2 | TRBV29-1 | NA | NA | TGCAGCGCAGCAAACACCGGGGAGCTGTTTTTT | CSAANTGELFF